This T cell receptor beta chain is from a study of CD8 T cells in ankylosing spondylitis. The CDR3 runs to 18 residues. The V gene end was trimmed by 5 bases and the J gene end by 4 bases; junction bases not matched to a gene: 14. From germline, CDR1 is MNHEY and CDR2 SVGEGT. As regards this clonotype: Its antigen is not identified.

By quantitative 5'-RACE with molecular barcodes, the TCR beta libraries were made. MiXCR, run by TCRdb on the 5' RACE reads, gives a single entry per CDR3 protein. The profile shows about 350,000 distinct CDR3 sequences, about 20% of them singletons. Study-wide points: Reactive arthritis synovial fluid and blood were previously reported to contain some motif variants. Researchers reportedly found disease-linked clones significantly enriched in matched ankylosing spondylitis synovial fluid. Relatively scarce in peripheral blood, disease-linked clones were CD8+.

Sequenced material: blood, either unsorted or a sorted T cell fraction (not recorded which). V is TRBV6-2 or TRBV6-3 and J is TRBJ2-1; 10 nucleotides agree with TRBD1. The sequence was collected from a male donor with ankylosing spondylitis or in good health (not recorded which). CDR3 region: CASSPQLGQGLIYNEQFF. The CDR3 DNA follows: TGTGCCAGCAGTCCCCAATTGGGACAGGGGCTTATATACAATGAGCAGTTCTTC.